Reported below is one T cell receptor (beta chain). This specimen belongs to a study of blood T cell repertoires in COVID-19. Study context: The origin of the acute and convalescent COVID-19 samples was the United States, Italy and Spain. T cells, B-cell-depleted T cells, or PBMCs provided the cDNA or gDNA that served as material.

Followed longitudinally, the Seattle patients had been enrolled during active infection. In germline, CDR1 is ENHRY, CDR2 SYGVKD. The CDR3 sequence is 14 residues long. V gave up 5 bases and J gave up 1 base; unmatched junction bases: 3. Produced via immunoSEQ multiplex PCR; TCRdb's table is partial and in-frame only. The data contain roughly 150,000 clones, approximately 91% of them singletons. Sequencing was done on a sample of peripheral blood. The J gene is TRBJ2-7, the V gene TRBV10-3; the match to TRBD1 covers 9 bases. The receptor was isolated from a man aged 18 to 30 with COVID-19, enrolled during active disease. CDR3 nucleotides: TGTGCCATCAGTTTTGACAGGGGGTCCTACGAGCAGTACTTC. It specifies CAISFDRGSYEQYF.